The clone carrying this T cell receptor (beta chain) has a count of ten or more. Its antigen is still unknown. The sample originates from a study of T cells after yellow fever vaccination. Whole-study findings and limits: Post-booster repertoires contained most primary-vaccination clones again (roughly 95% CD4, around 89% CD8).

TCRdb reprocessed the 5' RACE reads via MiXCR and lists one record per CDR3 protein. The sample holds 400,000 to 650,000 distinct CDR3 sequences, roughly a fifth seen once. V was pared by 2 bases and J by 0 bases, with 7 bases between. The CDR3 extends over 14 amino acids. Germline values: CDR1 SGHRS, CDR2 YFSETQ. The chain combines TRBV5-1 with TRBJ2-3; a possible D gene is TRBD1 (5 bases). This specimen was PBMCs, taken roughly 20 days after the first yellow fever vaccination. The clonotype was recovered from a man younger than 35 who received the YFV17D yellow fever vaccine. The CDR3: CASSFQGSTDTQYF. The CDR3 DNA reads TGCGCCAGCAGCTTCCAGGGCAGCACAGATACGCAGTATTTT.